The rows below give T cell receptor beta chains drawn from one sample of a study of graft-versus-host responses after intestinal transplantation. Clones were read by immunoSEQ multiplex PCR, and TCRdb kept only the in-frame ones, dropping some. There are around 120,000 clones in the sample; roughly 91% occur only once, and more than 0.095% lies in the top ten. Their specific antigens are unknown. The sample in question was unstimulated CD4+ T cells sorted from spleen or lymph node cells, obtained before intestinal transplant. These receptors originate from a human donor who received an intestinal transplant. Each CDR3 is given with its conserved first and last residue. The D gene is left open where the match is weak. Clone size is given for some rows only: seen once, a few or many times, or a class if the clone is expanded.

abundance,j_gene,v_gene,d_gene,CDR3nt,CDR3aa
NA,TRBJ2-2,TRBV9,TRBD1,TGTGCCAGCCCCCCGACAGGACAGGGGTTAAGCCGGGGAGCTGTTTTT,CASPPTGQGLSRGAVF
NA,TRBJ1-5,TRBV19,NA,TGTGCCAGTACCGGGGGCTACGGGGGCGAGTTGAATCAGCCCCAGCATTTT,CASTGGYGGELNQPQHF
NA,TRBJ1-2,TRBV7-3,NA,TGTGCCAGCAGCTTAAAAGGGTGGGATGGCTACACCTTC,CASSLKGWDGYTF
NA,TRBJ2-2,TRBV19,TRBD2,TGTGCCAGTAGCCTCTATACTAGCGACACCGGGGAGCTGTTTTTT,CASSLYTSDTGELFF
NA,TRBJ1-5,TRBV9,NA,TGTGCCAGCAGCGACCAGGGTTCTAGCAATCAGCCCCAGCATTTT,CASSDQGSSNQPQHF
NA,TRBJ1-1,TRBV27,TRBD1,TGTGCCAGCAGTAAACAGGGGATGGGTGAAGCTTTCTTT,CASSKQGMGEAFF
NA,TRBJ2-7,TRBV18,NA,TGTGCCAGCTCACCACTCCGAGGCGAGCAGTACTTC,CASSPLRGEQYF
once,TRBJ2-7,TRBV12-5,TRBD2,TGTGCTAGTGGTCCCGGGACTAGCCGTCACGAGCAGTACTTC,CASGPGTSRHEQYF
once,TRBJ2-5,TRBV6-5,TRBD2,TGTGCCAGCAGTTACTCGATCGCGGGAGATGAAGAGACCCAGTACTTC,CASSYSIAGDEETQYF
NA,TRBJ1-3,TRBV6-5,NA,TGTGCCAGCAAGATACCTGGAGGAAACACCATATATTTT,CASKIPGGNTIYF
NA,TRBJ2-7,TRBV28,TRBD1,TGTGCCAGCAGTTCGGGACAGGGGACTCCATCCTACGAGCAGTACTTC,CASSSGQGTPSYEQYF
NA,TRBJ2-5,TRBV6-1,TRBD1,TGTGCCAGCAGGCGAACACAGGGGATCCAAGAGACCCAGTACTTC,CASRRTQGIQETQYF
NA,TRBJ2-7,TRBV7-3,TRBD2,TGTGCCAGCAGCTCAGCTAGCGGGAGCTACGAGCAGTACTTC,CASSSASGSYEQYF
NA,TRBJ2-1,TRBV6-1,NA,TGTGCCAGCAGTGAACGATTACAGGGGTTCGGGGGCAATGAGCAGTTCTTC,CASSERLQGFGGNEQFF
NA,TRBJ1-5,TRBV2,NA,TGTGCCACCCAAGCAAACAGGGTTGAAGGTCAGCCCCAGCATTTT,CATQANRVEGQPQHF
NA,TRBJ2-7,TRBV28,NA,TGTGCCAGCAGTCCGTGGGACCGAACCTACGAGCAGTACTTC,CASSPWDRTYEQYF
NA,TRBJ1-1,TRBV6-5,NA,TGTGCAGTATGGCTGAAGGGCACTGAAGCTTTCTTT,CAVWLKGTEAFF
NA,TRBJ2-1,TRBV6-6,TRBD2,TGTGCCAGCAGGCAGACTAGCGGGGGCACGTACAATGAGCAGTTCTTC,CASRQTSGGTYNEQFF
NA,TRBJ2-3,TRBV9,NA,TGTGCCAGCAGCGTAGAAGGGTCCTCAGATACGCAGTATTTT,CASSVEGSSDTQYF
NA,TRBJ1-2,TRBV30,NA,TGTGCCTGGAGGCCCAGGGGAGGCTACACCTTC,CAWRPRGGYTF
NA,TRBJ2-1,TRBV19,NA,TGTGCCAGTAGTATATCCACCGACTGGAAGCACTACAATGAGCAGTTCTTC,CASSISTDWKHYNEQFF
NA,TRBJ2-7,TRBV10-3,TRBD2,TGTGCCATCAGTGAGTCCGGACTAGCGGGCGACTACGAGCAGTACTTC,CAISESGLAGDYEQYF
NA,TRBJ1-3,TRBV18,NA,TGTGCCAGCTCACCACCGGGACACTCTGGAAACACCATATATTTT,CASSPPGHSGNTIYF
NA,TRBJ2-3,TRBV9,TRBD2,TGTGCCAGCAGCGTAACAAACGGGAGGCCCTCAGATACGCAGTATTTT,CASSVTNGRPSDTQYF
NA,TRBJ2-7,TRBV29-1,TRBD2,TGCAGCGTTGAAGGGGGACTAGCGGGGAACTCCTACGAGCAGTACTTC,CSVEGGLAGNSYEQYF
NA,TRBJ1-1,TRBV11-3,NA,TGTGCCAGCAGCTTAGTTCCCAACACTGAAGCTTTCTTT,CASSLVPNTEAFF
NA,TRBJ2-1,TRBV7-3,TRBD2,TGTGCCAGCAGCTTAGGGACTAGCGGGAGTGAGCAGTTCTTC,CASSLGTSGSEQFF
NA,TRBJ1-3,TRBV30,NA,TGTGCCTGGGCGACCTCTGGAAACACCATATATTTT,CAWATSGNTIYF
NA,TRBJ1-5,TRBV30,NA,TGTGCCTGGAGCTTTAGACGGGGATATAGCAATCAGCCCCAGCATTTT,CAWSFRRGYSNQPQHF
once,TRBJ2-7,TRBV5-1,TRBD2,TGCGCCAGCAGCTTCGAAGGACTAGCGGGAGGCCTAAGCTCCTACGAGCAGTACTTC,CASSFEGLAGGLSSYEQYF
once,TRBJ2-7,TRBV6-5,TRBD1,TGTGCCATAACCCGGGACAGGGGGCGCGACGAGCAGTACTTC,CAITRDRGRDEQYF
NA,TRBJ2-2,TRBV10-1,NA,TGCGCCAGCAGTGGGGGACGGACTACTGGGGAGCTGTTTTTT,CASSGGRTTGELFF
NA,TRBJ2-7,TRBV7-6,NA,TGTGCCAGCAGCTTAGAGGGCACCTACGAGCAGTACTTC,CASSLEGTYEQYF
NA,TRBJ2-5,TRBV10-3,NA,TGTGCCATCAGTGAGCATGGGGTTGACCGGGTGGAGACCCAGTACTTC,CAISEHGVDRVETQYF
NA,TRBJ2-4,TRBV28,TRBD2,TGTGCCAGCAGGAGGAGCGGGAGGGACATTCAGTACTTC,CASRRSGRDIQYF
NA,TRBJ2-7,TRBV5-4,NA,TGTGCCACTTGGGGCCCAGGGGTCAGCTCCTACGAGCAGTACTTC,CATWGPGVSSYEQYF
NA,TRBJ2-2,TRBV28,TRBD1,TGTGCCAGCAGTACTACTCGGACAGGGGGCGATAAGCTGTTTTTT,CASSTTRTGGDKLFF
NA,TRBJ2-1,TRBV10-1,NA,TGCGCCAGCAGTCCCCCCGACGCGAGCTCCTACAATGAGCAGTTCTTC,CASSPPDASSYNEQFF
NA,TRBJ2-3,TRBV7-9,NA,TGTGCCAGCAGCTTAGGACGCCAAATCACAGATACGCAGTATTTT,CASSLGRQITDTQYF
NA,TRBJ1-2,TRBV7-9,TRBD1,TGTGCCAGCAGCAGTACAGGGGCAGTCTATGGCTACACCTTC,CASSSTGAVYGYTF
NA,TRBJ2-4,TRBV6-5,NA,TGTGCCTCCAGGACCAAAAACATTCAGTACTTC,CASRTKNIQYF
NA,TRBJ2-7,TRBV25-1,TRBD1,TGTGCCAGCAGTCTAACGACAGGGGGAGACGAGCAGTACTTC,CASSLTTGGDEQYF
NA,TRBJ1-1,TRBV7-2,NA,TGTGCCAGCAGCTTAGTCACTGAAGCTTTCTTT,CASSLVTEAFF
NA,TRBJ1-5,TRBV30,NA,TGTGCCTGGAGTGCGGGGCCTCAGCCCCAGCATTTT,CAWSAGPQPQHF
NA,TRBJ2-2,TRBV11-2,TRBD2,TGTGCCAGCAGCTTAACTAGCGGGGATGTAGCGAAGAACACCGGGGAGCTGTTTTTT,CASSLTSGDVAKNTGELFF
NA,TRBJ2-1,TRBV7-2,TRBD1,TGTGCCAGCAGCTTCACGCAGGGGGCGGGTTACAATGAGCAGTTCTTC,CASSFTQGAGYNEQFF
NA,TRBJ1-4,TRBV14,TRBD1,TGTGCCAGCAGCCAAGGGACAGGGGCAAAACTGTTTTTT,CASSQGTGAKLFF
NA,TRBJ2-2,TRBV5-4,NA,TGTGCCAGCAGCCGGGACCTTGTTGGGGAGCTGTTTTTT,CASSRDLVGELFF
NA,TRBJ2-3,TRBV14,NA,TGTGCCAGCAGCCCCGCTTGGGGGCGGGAGCTGGGAGATACGCAGTATTTT,CASSPAWGRELGDTQYF
NA,TRBJ2-5,TRBV5-4,NA,TGTGCCAGCAGCTCCAAACAGGGTATCCTCGGAGAGACCCAGTACTTC,CASSSKQGILGETQYF
few,TRBJ2-7,TRBV6-5,NA,TGTGCCAGCAGTTACTCGGAGGACTACGAGCAGTACTTC,CASSYSEDYEQYF
NA,TRBJ2-1,TRBV28,TRBD2,TGTGCCAGCAGGAGGACTAGCGGGAGTCGTAATGAGCAGTTCTTC,CASRRTSGSRNEQFF
NA,TRBJ2-7,TRBV25-1,NA,TGTGCCAGCAGTGGACCCGCCTACGAGCAGTACTTC,CASSGPAYEQYF
NA,TRBJ2-7,TRBV27,NA,TGTGCCAGCAGTCCTTCAGGGGACCCATCCTACGAGCAGTACTTC,CASSPSGDPSYEQYF
NA,TRBJ2-7,TRBV5-1,TRBD1,TGCGCCAGCAGCCAAACCGGGACAGGGACCTACGAGCAGTACTTC,CASSQTGTGTYEQYF